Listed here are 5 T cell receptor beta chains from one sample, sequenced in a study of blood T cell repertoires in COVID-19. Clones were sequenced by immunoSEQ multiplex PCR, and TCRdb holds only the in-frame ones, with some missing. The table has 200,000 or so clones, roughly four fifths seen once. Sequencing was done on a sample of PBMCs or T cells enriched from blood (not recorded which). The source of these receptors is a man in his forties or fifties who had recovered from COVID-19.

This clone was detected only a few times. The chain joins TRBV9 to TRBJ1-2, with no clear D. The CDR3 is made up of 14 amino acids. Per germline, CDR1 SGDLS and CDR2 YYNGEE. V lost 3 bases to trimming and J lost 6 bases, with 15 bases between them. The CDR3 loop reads CASSGSSGHHGYTF. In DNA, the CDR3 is TGTGCCAGCAGCGGGTCGTCTGGGCACCATGGCTACACCTTC.

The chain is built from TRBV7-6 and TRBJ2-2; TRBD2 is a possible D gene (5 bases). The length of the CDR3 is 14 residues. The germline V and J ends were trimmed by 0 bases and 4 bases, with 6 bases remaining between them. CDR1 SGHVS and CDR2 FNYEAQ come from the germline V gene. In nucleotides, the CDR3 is TGTGCCAGCAGCTTAGCGGGGAGCACCGGGGAGCTGTTTTTT. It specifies CASSLAGSTGELFF.

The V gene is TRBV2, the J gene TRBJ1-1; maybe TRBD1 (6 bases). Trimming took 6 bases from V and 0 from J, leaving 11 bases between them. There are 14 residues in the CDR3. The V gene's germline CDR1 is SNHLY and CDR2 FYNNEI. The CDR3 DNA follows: TGTGCCAGCAGAACGGACAGCCTGAACACTGAAGCTTTCTTT. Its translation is CASRTDSLNTEAFF.

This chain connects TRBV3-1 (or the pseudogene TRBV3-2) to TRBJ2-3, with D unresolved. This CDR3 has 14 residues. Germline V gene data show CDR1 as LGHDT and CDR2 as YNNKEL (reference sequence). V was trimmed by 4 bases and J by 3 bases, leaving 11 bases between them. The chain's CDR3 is CASSLLVMTDTQYF. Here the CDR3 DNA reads TGTGCCAGCAGCCTCCTAGTAATGACAGATACGCAGTATTTT.

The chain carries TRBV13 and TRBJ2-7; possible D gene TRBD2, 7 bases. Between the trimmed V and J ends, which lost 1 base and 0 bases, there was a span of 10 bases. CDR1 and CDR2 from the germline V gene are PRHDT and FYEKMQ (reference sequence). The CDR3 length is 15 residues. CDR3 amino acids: CASSLEGGASYEQYF. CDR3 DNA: TGTGCCAGCAGCTTAGAGGGGGGGGCCTCCTACGAGCAGTACTTC.